This TCR beta chain was found in a study of early T cells in non-severe SARS-CoV-2 infection. Across the study: Bulk RNA isolated from unsorted whole blood underwent sequencing; chains were not paired.

Unique molecular identifiers were attached to individual cDNA molecules. TCRdb passed the 5' RACE reads through MiXCR, listing each CDR3 protein once. Seen here are over 50,000 distinct CDR3 sequences, roughly 8.2% observed once, and the top ten hold about 4.2%. For this clonotype: Its cognate antigen is unknown.

Overall study findings and caveats: Anti-spike CD8 specificities were favored by VDJdb matching, whose results missed private and CD4 specificities.

The specimen sequenced was whole blood. The sequence was obtained from an adult who was a healthcare worker with PCR-confirmed SARS-CoV-2 infection or an uninfected control (not recorded which).

The CDR3: CASSSGQGTPSSHEQYF. The CDR3 bases are TGTGCCAGCAGCTCCGGACAGGGGACACCTTCGAGCCACGAGCAGTACTTC. The chain is built from TRBV13 and TRBJ2-7; 9 positions agree with TRBD1. This CDR3 is built from 17 residues. V gave up 4 bases and J gave up 5 bases; unmatched junction bases: 15. Germline values: CDR1 PRHDT, CDR2 FYEKMQ (reference sequence).